The 13 T cell receptor beta chains presented below share a single source sample, sequenced in a study of blood T cell repertoires in COVID-19. Profiled with immunoSEQ multiplex PCR; TCRdb holds only in-frame clones, not every one. The sample records 500,000 to 600,000 clones, 85% to 90% being singletons. Material: peripheral blood. The receptors originated from a woman aged 45 to 65 with COVID-19, enrolled during active disease.

This rearrangement joins TRBV28 to TRBJ2-1; D may be TRBD2 (6 bases). From germline, CDR1 is MDHEN and CDR2 SYDVKM. Deletions cut 3 bases from V and 5 bases from J, with 14 bases between. CDR3 size: 15 residues. The DNA for the CDR3 is TGTGCCAGCAGTTTTCAAGGAGGGGACCACAATGAGCAGTTCTTC. Translated, it gives CASSFQGGDHNEQFF.

V gene TRBV19 combines with J gene TRBJ1-1; no clear D. V was clipped by 4 bases and J by 0 bases, with 9 bases between them. CDR3 length: 14 residues. Germline V CDR1 and CDR2: LNHDA, SQIVND (reference sequence). For the CDR3, the DNA is TGTGCCAGTAGTAGCAGTAACATGAACACTGAAGCTTTCTTT. It codes for CASSSSNMNTEAFF.

This clone was seen a single time. This sequence joins TRBV7-3 and TRBJ1-1; 8 bases agree with TRBD1. Per the germline V gene, CDR1 is SGHTA and CDR2 is FQGTGA. This CDR3 has 15 amino acids. V gave up 5 bases and J gave up 2 bases; unmatched junction bases: 7. The CDR3 loop reads CASSPRQGSNTEAFF. CDR3 sequence (DNA): TGTGCCAGCAGCCCCCGACAGGGGTCAAACACTGAAGCTTTCTTT.

The V and J genes are TRBV10-3 and TRBJ2-3; 7 bases map to TRBD1. This CDR3 spans 15 amino acids. V lost 6 bases to trimming and J lost 2 bases; unmatched junction nucleotides: 8. Germline loops: CDR1 ENHRY, CDR2 SYGVKD. The CDR3 DNA is TGTGCCATCAGCCTGGGACAGCTTTCCACAGATACGCAGTATTTT. As protein: CAISLGQLSTDTQYF.

The genes are TRBV4-2 and TRBJ1-5, with 8 nucleotides matching TRBD1. Losses at the gene ends were 3 bases for V and 1 base for J; bases not matched to a gene: 8. This CDR3 contains 17 residues. Germline values: CDR1 LGHNA, CDR2 YNFKEQ. The DNA of the CDR3 is TGTGCCAGCAGCCACGACAGGGGAAGAGGGAGCAATCAGCCCCAGCATTTT. This gives the protein CASSHDRGRGSNQPQHF.

The chain joins TRBV9 to TRBJ1-6, with D unresolved. The CDR3 has 14 amino acids. V dropped 5 bases and J dropped 10 bases, with 16 bases sitting between them. Looked up from germline, CDR1 is SGDLS and CDR2 is YYNGEE. In DNA form, the CDR3 reads TGTGCCAGCAGTTATAGTCCGGGGATCTCACCCCTCCACTTT. Protein product: CASSYSPGISPLHF.

This chain connects TRBV5-5 to TRBJ2-7; TRBD2 might be the D (6 bases). CDR1 and CDR2 from the germline V gene are SGHKS and YYEKEE (reference sequence). The ends were cut back, 0 bases at V and 3 bases at J, with 13 bases in the middle. This CDR3 is built from 15 residues. In nucleotides, the CDR3 is TGTGCCAGCAGCTTGGACCTGGGGGAGGTCTACGAGCAGTACTTC. This encodes CASSLDLGEVYEQYF.

This chain joins TRBV18 and TRBJ1-1; no clear D gene. With 6 bases removed from V and 8 bases from J, the gap between germline ends came to 13 bases. Germline loops: CDR1 KGHSH, CDR2 LQKENI. This CDR3 is 12 amino acids long. CDR3: CASSSGGTEAFF. CDR3 nucleotide sequence: TGTGCCAGCTCGTCAGGTGGAACCGAAGCTTTCTTT.

The chain recombines TRBV5-6 with TRBJ2-5; D unclear. Trimming removed 2 bases from V and 1 base from J, with 21 bases in between. Germline lookup yields CDR1 SGHDT and CDR2 YYEEEE. The length of the CDR3 is 18 residues. The CDR3 DNA follows: TGTGCCAGCAGCTTTTTTTTTACCCCCACCGGGTCCCAAGAGACCCAGTACTTC. Protein product: CASSFFFTPTGSQETQYF.

This clone was seen more than once but under ten times. The V call is TRBV15, the J call TRBJ2-7; TRBD2 is a possible D gene (6 bases). V gave up 6 bases and J gave up 6 bases, with 18 bases separating them. Germline V CDR1 and CDR2: LNHNV, YYDKDF (reference sequence). The CDR3 covers 14 residues. The CDR3 spells CATRSEEGVSEQYF. Written as DNA, the CDR3 is TGTGCCACCAGGAGTGAGGAGGGTGTCAGCGAGCAGTACTTC. The full variable domain, its missing parts supplied by reference TRBV15 and TRBJ2-7, is DAMVIQNPRYQVTQFGKPVTLSCSQTLNHNVMYWYQQKSSQAPKLLFHYYDKDFNNEADTPDNFQSRRPNTSFCFLDIRSPGLGDTAMYLCATRSEEGVSEQYFGPGTRLTVT.

CDR3 bases: TGCGCCAGCAGCTTTAAGGGAGACCCACCCCTCCACTTT. It codes for CASSFKGDPPLHF. The chain employs TRBV5-1 and TRBJ1-6, with D unresolved. The ends were cut back, 2 bases at V and 11 bases at J, with 11 bases in the middle. The length of the CDR3 is 13 residues. Germline CDR1 is SGHRS and CDR2 is YFSETQ.

V is TRBV15 and J is TRBJ2-2; D is undetermined. The CDR3 extends over 11 amino acids. The germline CDR1 and CDR2 sequences are LNHNV and YYDKDF (reference sequence). V was shortened by 5 bases and J by 7 bases, with 5 bases between the two germline ends. This chain's CDR3 is CATSGHGELFF. The CDR3 coding sequence is TGTGCCACCAGCGGCCACGGGGAGCTGTTTTTT.

The chain carries TRBV9 and TRBJ1-2; the D gene is possibly TRBD1 (5 bases). The ends were cut back, 0 bases at V and 5 bases at J, with 11 bases in the middle. The CDR3 covers 14 residues. Germline V gene lookup returns CDR1 SGDLS and CDR2 YYNGEE. CDR3 bases: TGTGCCAGCAGCGTAGCGGGGGGAGAATATGGCTACACCTTC. This codes for CASSVAGGEYGYTF.